Presented here are 9 T cell receptor beta chains from one specimen sequenced in a study of control samples from healthy donors and cancer patients. The repertoire was sequenced with immunoSEQ multiplex PCR; TCRdb's copy has only in-frame clones and lacks some. The sample shows a few hundred thousand clones, 75% to 95% of them seen only once. Sequencing used PBMCs. The receptors originated from a man aged 35-49 years with head and neck cancer.

V usage is TRBV5-5 and J usage is TRBJ1-3; D is ambiguous. Per the germline V gene, CDR1 is SGHKS and CDR2 is YYEKEE (reference sequence). The V and J ends lost 0 bases and 3 bases respectively, with 10 bases between them. CDR3 length equals 15 residues. This CDR3 is CASSLALGDGNTIYF. In DNA form, the CDR3 reads TGTGCCAGCAGCTTGGCTTTGGGCGATGGAAACACCATATATTTT.

The chain has TRBV6-5 and TRBJ2-1, with D possibly TRBD2 on 5 matching bases. The CDR3 is 16 amino acids. V lost 4 bases to trimming and J lost 0 bases, with 13 bases between them. Germline-derived CDR1 and CDR2 are MNHEY and SVGAGI. The CDR3 here is CASSFITRSSYNEQFF. CDR3 DNA sequence: TGTGCCAGCAGTTTCATAACTAGAAGCTCCTACAATGAGCAGTTCTTC.

The chain couples TRBV12-3 or TRBV12-4 to TRBJ1-1; D call uncertain. Trimming pared 1 base from V and 4 bases from J, leaving 7 bases between. The CDR3 has 13 amino acids. The CDR3 protein is CASSLGARTEAFF. CDR3 DNA: TGTGCCAGCAGTTTAGGTGCCCGCACTGAAGCTTTCTTT.

In its sample, this clone was seen once. The chain carries TRBV28 and TRBJ2-3; D is possibly TRBD1 (6 bases). V dropped 6 bases and J dropped 3 bases, with 16 bases sitting between them. CDR1 is MDHEN and CDR2 is SYDVKM in the germline V gene. The CDR3 is 15 amino acids. The CDR3 nucleotides are TGTGCCAGCAGCCCTGACAGGCTAGGGACAGATACGCAGTATTTT. Translating it yields CASSPDRLGTDTQYF.

The chain employs TRBV5-4 and TRBJ2-2, with a possible D match to TRBD1 (5 bases). V lost 4 bases and J lost 7, with 17 bases in between. The CDR3 is made up of 15 amino acids. Germline V lookup: CDR1 SGHNT, CDR2 YYREEE (reference sequence). CDR3 protein: CASSTTSGKLGELFF. DNA of the CDR3: TGTGCCAGCAGCACAACCTCAGGGAAGCTCGGGGAGCTGTTTTTT.

The rearrangement links TRBV3-1 (or the pseudogene TRBV3-2) to TRBJ2-7, with TRBD1 matching 9 bases. Germline V gene data show CDR1 as LGHDT and CDR2 as YNNKEL (reference sequence). V dropped 3 bases and J dropped 6; count of bases not matched to a gene: 6. This CDR3 has 14 amino acids. CDR3 region: CASSQGQGRGEQYF. The CDR3 region has the DNA TGTGCCAGCAGCCAGGGACAGGGTCGGGGCGAGCAGTACTTC.

The genes are TRBV14 and TRBJ2-3, with D uncertain. The CDR3 runs to 14 residues. The V gene lost 0 bases and the J gene lost 4 bases, with 8 bases spanning the gap. The germline V gene encodes CDR1 SGHDN and CDR2 FVKESK. As DNA, the CDR3 is TGTGCCAGCAGCCAAGATCCGCGACCAGATACGCAGTATTTT. Residues: CASSQDPRPDTQYF.

CDR3 sequence reads: CASSPLFGGNTGELFF. The CDR3 DNA sequence: TGTGCCAGCAGCCCCCTCTTTGGGGGTAACACCGGGGAGCTGTTTTTT. The V and J genes are TRBV3-1 (or the pseudogene TRBV3-2) and TRBJ2-2; D is possibly TRBD1 or TRBD2 (5 bases each). The CDR3 spans 16 residues. Germline V CDR1 and CDR2: LGHDT, YNNKEL (reference sequence). V lost 4 bases and J 2 bases, leaving 14 bases between the germline ends.

This rearrangement joins TRBV5-1 to TRBJ1-1, with a possible D match to TRBD1 (5 bases). Trimming pared 0 bases from V and 1 base from J, leaving 10 bases between. This CDR3 has 15 amino acids. The V gene's germline CDR1 is SGHRS and CDR2 YFSETQ. This chain's CDR3 is CASSLATGRNTEAFF. The CDR3 bases are TGCGCCAGCAGCTTGGCCACAGGACGGAACACTGAAGCTTTCTTT.